The source of this TCR beta chain is a study of T cell responses to AZD1222 COVID-19 vaccine. Broader study findings: Sampled repertoires all dated from after the peak T cell response. Only five to seven AZD1222 recipients were seropositive at baseline. Mostly white British, mostly female donors; authors suggested clonal diversity may be underestimated. Spike as a whole was targeted by vaccine-associated CD4 TCRs, dominant at 160-218 and 743-854.

TCRdb keeps only in-frame clones here, not all; method: immunoSEQ multiplex PCR. This sample carries 110,000 to 150,000 clones, roughly 90% of them seen once, and the ten largest clones take around 3.5%. A note on this clone: Its cognate antigen is unknown.

CDR1 and CDR2 (germline): KGHSH, LQKENI. The CDR3 is 15 residues long. V gave up 0 bases and J gave up 4 bases, with 12 bases separating them. The sample here was peripheral blood, taken 28 days after the second AZD1222 dose. This clonotype originated in an adult who received the AZD1222 COVID-19 vaccine. The genes are TRBV18 and TRBJ1-2, with D uncertain. In nucleotides, the CDR3 is TGTGCCAGCTCACCACCAGGAATCAATACCTATGGCTACACCTTC. This codes for CASSPPGINTYGYTF.